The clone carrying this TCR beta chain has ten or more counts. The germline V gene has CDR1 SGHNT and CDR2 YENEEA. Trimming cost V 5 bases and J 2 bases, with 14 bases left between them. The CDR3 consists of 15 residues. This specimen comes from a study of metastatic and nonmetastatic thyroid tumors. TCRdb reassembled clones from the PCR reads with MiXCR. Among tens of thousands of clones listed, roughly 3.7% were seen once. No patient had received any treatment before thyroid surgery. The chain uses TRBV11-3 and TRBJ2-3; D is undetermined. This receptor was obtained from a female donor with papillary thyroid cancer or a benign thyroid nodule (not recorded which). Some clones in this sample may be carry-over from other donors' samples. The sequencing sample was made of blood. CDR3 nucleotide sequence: TGTGCCAGCAGCGGCTACAGTTCAGACACAGATACGCAGTATTTT. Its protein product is CASSGYSSDTDTQYF.